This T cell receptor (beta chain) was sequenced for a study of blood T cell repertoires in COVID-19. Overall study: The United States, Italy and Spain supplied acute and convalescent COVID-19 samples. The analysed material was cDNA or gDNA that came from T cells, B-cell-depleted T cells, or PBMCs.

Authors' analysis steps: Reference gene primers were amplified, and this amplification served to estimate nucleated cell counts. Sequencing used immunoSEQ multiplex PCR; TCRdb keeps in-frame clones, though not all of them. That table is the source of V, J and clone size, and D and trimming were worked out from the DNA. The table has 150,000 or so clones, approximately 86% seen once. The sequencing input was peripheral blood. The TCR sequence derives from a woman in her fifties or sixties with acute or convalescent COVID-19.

The chain's CDR3 is CASSQGWTGAQTEAFF. The CDR3 DNA sequence: TGCGCCAGCAGCCAAGGATGGACAGGGGCGCAGACTGAAGCTTTCTTT. The chain combines TRBV4-3 with TRBJ1-1; 9 bases fit TRBD1. This CDR3 has 16 amino acids. Germline V gene lookup returns CDR1 LGHNA and CDR2 YSLEER. Losses at the gene ends were 1 base for V and 5 bases for J; bases not matched to a gene: 8.